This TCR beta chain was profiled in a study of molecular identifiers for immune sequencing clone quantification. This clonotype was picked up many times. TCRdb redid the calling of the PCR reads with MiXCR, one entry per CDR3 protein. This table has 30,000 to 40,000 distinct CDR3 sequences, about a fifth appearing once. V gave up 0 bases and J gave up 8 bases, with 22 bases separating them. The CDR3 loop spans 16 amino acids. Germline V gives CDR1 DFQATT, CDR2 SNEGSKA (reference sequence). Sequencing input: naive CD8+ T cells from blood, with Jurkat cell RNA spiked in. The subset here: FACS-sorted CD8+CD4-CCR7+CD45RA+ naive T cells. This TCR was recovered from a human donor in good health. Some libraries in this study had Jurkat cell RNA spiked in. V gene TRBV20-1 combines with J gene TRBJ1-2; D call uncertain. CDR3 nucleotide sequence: TGCAGTGCTAGAGAATCAGGTCCCCGGGCTTTTACCGGCTACACCTTC. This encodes CSARESGPRAFTGYTF.